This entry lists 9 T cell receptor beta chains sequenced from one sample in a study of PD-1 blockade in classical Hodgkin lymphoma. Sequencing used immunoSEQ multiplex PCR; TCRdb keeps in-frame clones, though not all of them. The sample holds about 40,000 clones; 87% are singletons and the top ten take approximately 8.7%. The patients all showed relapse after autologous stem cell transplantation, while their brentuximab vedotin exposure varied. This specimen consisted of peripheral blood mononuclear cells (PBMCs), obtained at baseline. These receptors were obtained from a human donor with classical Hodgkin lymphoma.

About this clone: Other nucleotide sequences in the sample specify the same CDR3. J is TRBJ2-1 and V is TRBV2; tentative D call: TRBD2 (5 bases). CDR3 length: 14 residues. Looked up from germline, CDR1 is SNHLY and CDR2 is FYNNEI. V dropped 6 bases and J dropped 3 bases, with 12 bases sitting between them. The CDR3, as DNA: TGTGCCAGCAGCCCCCCGGCGGGCTACAATGAGCAGTTCTTC. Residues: CASSPPAGYNEQFF.

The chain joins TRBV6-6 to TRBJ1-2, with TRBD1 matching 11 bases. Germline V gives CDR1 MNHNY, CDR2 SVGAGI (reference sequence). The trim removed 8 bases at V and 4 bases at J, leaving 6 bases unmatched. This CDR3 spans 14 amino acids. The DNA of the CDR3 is TGTGCCAGCCTCAGGACAGGGGGCACCTATGGCTACACCTTC. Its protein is CASLRTGGTYGYTF.

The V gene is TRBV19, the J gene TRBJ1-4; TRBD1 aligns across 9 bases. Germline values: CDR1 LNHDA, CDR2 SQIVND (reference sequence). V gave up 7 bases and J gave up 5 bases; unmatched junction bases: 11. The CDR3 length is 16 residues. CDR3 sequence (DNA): TGTGCCAGTAACGGACCGGGACAGGGTGGGAATGAAAAACTGTTTTTT. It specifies CASNGPGQGGNEKLFF.

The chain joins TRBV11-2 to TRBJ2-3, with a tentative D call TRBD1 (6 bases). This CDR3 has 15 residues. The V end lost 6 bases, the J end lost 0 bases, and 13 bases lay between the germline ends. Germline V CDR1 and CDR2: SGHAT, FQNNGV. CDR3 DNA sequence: TGTGCCAGCAGTTATGACAGGTCTAGCACAGATACGCAGTATTTT. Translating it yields CASSYDRSSTDTQYF.

The CDR3 bases are TGTGCCAGCAGTGGCGGTCGGTTCACTGAAGCTTTCTTT. Protein: CASSGGRFTEAFF. The chain links TRBV6-5 to TRBJ1-1; D remains ambiguous. Germline V gene sequence: CDR1 MNHEY, CDR2 SVGAGI. V lost 5 bases, J lost 4 bases, and 11 bases lay in between. The length of the CDR3 is 13 residues.

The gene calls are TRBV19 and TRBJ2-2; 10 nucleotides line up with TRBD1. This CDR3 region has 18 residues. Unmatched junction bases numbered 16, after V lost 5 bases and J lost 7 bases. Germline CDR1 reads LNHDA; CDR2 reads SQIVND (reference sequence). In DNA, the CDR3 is TGTGCCAGTAGTTCTTATCTTTCCGGGACAGGGGACGGCGGGGAGCTGTTTTTT. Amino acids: CASSSYLSGTGDGGELFF.

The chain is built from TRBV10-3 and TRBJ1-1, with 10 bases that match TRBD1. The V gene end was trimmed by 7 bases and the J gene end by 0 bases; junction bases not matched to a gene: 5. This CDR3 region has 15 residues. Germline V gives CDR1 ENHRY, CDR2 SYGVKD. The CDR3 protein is CAIKWDRGMNTEAFF. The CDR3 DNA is TGTGCCATCAAATGGGACAGGGGCATGAACACTGAAGCTTTCTTT.

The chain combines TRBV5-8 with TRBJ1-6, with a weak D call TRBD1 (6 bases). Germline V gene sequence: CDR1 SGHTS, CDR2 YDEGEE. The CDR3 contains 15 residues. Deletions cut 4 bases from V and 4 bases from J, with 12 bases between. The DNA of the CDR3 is TGTGCCAGCAGCCCTTACGGACAGTATAATTCACCCCTCCACTTT. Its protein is CASSPYGQYNSPLHF.

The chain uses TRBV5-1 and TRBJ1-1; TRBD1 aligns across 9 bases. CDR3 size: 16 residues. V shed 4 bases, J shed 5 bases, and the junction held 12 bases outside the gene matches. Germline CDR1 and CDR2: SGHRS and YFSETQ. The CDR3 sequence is CASSDTPGTGPTEAFF. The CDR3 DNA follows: TGCGCCAGCAGCGACACCCCCGGGACAGGGCCAACTGAAGCTTTCTTT.